The 24 T cell receptor beta chains below come from one sample, sequenced in a study of naive and memory T cell subsets. The beta constant-region primer was an equimolar mix of two oligonucleotides covering TRBC1 and TRBC2. Four rounds of PCR amplified the ligated cDNA using nested alpha and beta constant-region primers plus SP2. MiXCR, run by TCRdb on the UMI-ligation and nested PCR reads, gives a single entry per CDR3 protein. The sample has 25,000 to 40,000 distinct CDR3 sequences, approximately 17% seen once. What was sequenced was effector memory CD4+ T cells from blood. The subset was: effector memory, CD45RA- CD27-. These receptor sequences come from a human donor in good health.

In its sample, this clonotype was seen a few times. This CDR3 reads CASSDFKGPLESSTDTQYF. In DNA, the CDR3 is TGTGCCAGCAGTGACTTCAAAGGGCCCCTTGAGTCTAGCACAGATACGCAGTATTTT. V usage is TRBV25-1 and J usage is TRBJ2-3; D call uncertain. The V gene lost 3 bases and the J gene lost 0 bases, with 22 bases spanning the gap. CDR1 and CDR2 (germline): MGHDK, SYGVNS. This CDR3 region has 19 residues.

The V and J genes are TRBV6-2 or TRBV6-3 and TRBJ1-6; the match to TRBD1 covers 8 bases. Germline CDR1 and CDR2: MNHEY and SVGEGT. Germline trimming cut 6 bases from V and 7 bases from J; bases unmatched to any gene: 11. CDR3 length equals 16 residues. Here the CDR3 DNA reads TGTGCCAGCAGATCTACAGACAGGGGAGAGAATTCACCCCTCCACTTT. This encodes CASRSTDRGENSPLHF.

This clonotype was counted ten times or more. This chain joins TRBV28 and TRBJ2-5; tentatively, D is TRBD1 (6 bases). The CDR3 loop spans 14 amino acids. Germline loops: CDR1 MDHEN, CDR2 SYDVKM. The V end lost 6 bases, the J end lost 5 bases, and 16 bases lay between the germline ends. CDR3 in DNA: TGTGCCAGCAGGACAGGACAGCGGATGGAGACCCAGTACTTC. It codes for CASRTGQRMETQYF. Complete variable domain (other parts from reference TRBV28 and TRBJ2-5): DVKVTQSSRYLVKRTGEKVFLECVQDMDHENMFWYRQDPGLGLRLIYFSYDVKMKEKGDIPEGYSVSREKKERFSLILESASTNQTSMYLCASRTGQRMETQYFGPGTRLLVL.

The chain uses TRBV4-1 and TRBJ2-7; 14 nucleotides agree with TRBD2. J gave up 6 bases and V 4 bases, and 5 bases lay outside the gene matches. Germline CDR1 reads MGHRA; CDR2 reads YSYEKL. The CDR3 length is 15 residues. CDR3 DNA: TGCGCCAGCAGCCTGGGACTAGCGGGAGTCCCCGAGCAGTACTTC. This codes for CASSLGLAGVPEQYF.

For this clonotype: An end of the junction does not agree with germline; a read error may underlie this. The DNA of the CDR3 is TGTGCTAGCAGCCTGGGACGGCAAGGAAACACCATATATTTT. It specifies CASSLGRQGNTIYF. The V and J genes are TRBV7-2 and TRBJ1-3, with D possibly matching TRBD1 (5 bases). The CDR3 is 14 amino acids. The germline V gene has CDR1 SGHTA and CDR2 FQGNSA.

This clonotype showed up just once. The chain joins TRBV19 to TRBJ2-2; D uncertain. This CDR3 region has 15 residues. Trimming pared 4 bases from V and 1 base from J, leaving 10 bases between. Per the germline V gene, CDR1 is LNHDA and CDR2 is SQIVND (reference sequence). CDR3 in amino acids: CASSTQTRNTGELFF. CDR3 DNA: TGTGCCAGTAGTACCCAGACACGGAACACCGGGGAGCTGTTTTTT.

This clonotype occurred a few times. The J gene is TRBJ2-2, the V gene TRBV20-1, with 7 bases lining up with TRBD2. The CDR3 length is 14 residues. Germline assignment: CDR1 DFQATT and CDR2 SNEGSKA (reference sequence). J lost 4 bases, V lost 6 bases, and 8 bases had no gene match. In DNA form, the CDR3 reads TGCAGTGCCCTGGGGGGGATCGGCACCGGGGAGCTGTTTTTT. It translates to CSALGGIGTGELFF.

The table lists this clonotype with a few counts. V usage is TRBV28 and J usage is TRBJ2-7, with D possibly matching TRBD1 (6 bases). This CDR3 is 13 amino acids long. CDR1 is MDHEN, CDR2 SYDVKM, per germline. V dropped 6 bases and J dropped 0 bases, with 9 bases sitting between them. In DNA, the CDR3 is TGTGCCAGCAGAAGGGGGACCTCCTACGAGCAGTACTTC. Protein product: CASRRGTSYEQYF.

V usage is TRBV14 and J usage is TRBJ2-7; D ambiguous. The CDR3 runs to 15 residues. V was shortened by 0 bases and J by 0 bases, with 9 bases between the two germline ends. CDR1 and CDR2 from the germline V gene are SGHDN and FVKESK. CDR3 coding DNA: TGTGCCAGCAGCCAAGAAAACTACCACTCCTACGAGCAGTACTTC. Its translation: CASSQENYHSYEQYF.

The gene calls are TRBV29-1 and TRBJ2-6; D is possibly TRBD1 (5 bases). Germline CDR1 and CDR2: SQVTM and ANQGSEA. The germline V and J ends were trimmed by 4 bases and 0 bases, with 16 bases remaining between them. This CDR3 region has 17 residues. The CDR3 bases are TGCAGCGTTGCCGGCAGGGAATCCCTCTCTGGGGCCAACGTCCTGACTTTC. It is translated as CSVAGRESLSGANVLTF. The entire variable domain, with the rest obtained from reference TRBV29-1 and TRBJ2-6, is as follows: SAVISQKPSRDICQRGTSLTIQCQVDSQVTMMFWYRQQPGQSLTLIATANQGSEATYESGFVIDKFPISRPNLTFSTLTVSNMSPEDSSIYLCSVAGRESLSGANVLTFGAGSRLTVL.

This clonotype was counted between two and nine times. V and J are TRBV7-2 and TRBJ2-3; D is unclear. Germline V gene sequence: CDR1 SGHTA, CDR2 FQGNSA. V gave up 5 bases and J gave up 12 bases, with 15 bases separating them. This CDR3 comprises 12 residues. The CDR3 is CASSRRAGSQYF. The CDR3 DNA reads TGTGCCAGCAGCCGTAGAGCAGGTTCCCAGTATTTT.

By proportion, this clonotype is medium-sized (0.01 to 0.1%). The chain employs TRBV27 and TRBJ1-2; D not certain. This CDR3 spans 17 amino acids. Trimming left V 3 bases short and J 2 bases short, with 19 bases between. Germline V gene sequence: CDR1 MNHEY, CDR2 SMNVEV (reference sequence). The CDR3 here is CASSFRADGPLNYGYTF. CDR3 nucleotides: TGTGCCAGCAGTTTTCGAGCGGACGGCCCGTTAAACTATGGCTACACCTTC.

The genes are TRBV10-1 and TRBJ1-1; 8 bases are shared with TRBD1. Germline-derived CDR1 and CDR2 are WNHNN and SYGVQD (reference sequence). The CDR3 has 12 amino acids. With V trimmed by 11 bases and J by 7 bases, 9 bases remained unmatched. CDR3 region: CASGGTGIEAFF. The CDR3 nucleotides are TGCGCCTCCGGGGGGACAGGCATTGAAGCTTTCTTT.

This clonotype is medium-sized. The gene calls are TRBV5-1 and TRBJ2-5; possibly TRBD2 for D (5 bases). Germline V gives CDR1 SGHRS, CDR2 YFSETQ. With 3 bases removed from V and 7 bases from J, the gap between germline ends came to 13 bases. The CDR3 is 13 residues long. In nucleotides, the CDR3 is TGCGCCAGCAGCTCGGAGGTTCTGGGGACCCAGTACTTC. Amino acid sequence: CASSSEVLGTQYF.

In this sample, this clonotype turned up a few times. The chain links TRBV7-2 to TRBJ2-5, with D maybe TRBD2 (6 bases). Trimming stripped 3 bases from V and 1 base from J, with 12 bases between. The CDR3 contains 15 residues. Germline V gives CDR1 SGHTA, CDR2 FQGNSA. CDR3 region: CASSLGLPSQETQYF. The CDR3 DNA sequence: TGTGCCAGCAGCTTGGGACTCCCCTCCCAAGAGACCCAGTACTTC.

This chain uses TRBV6-1 with TRBJ1-5; D is ambiguous. The germline V gene has CDR1 MNHNS and CDR2 SASEGT. This CDR3 region has 13 residues. The V and J ends lost 4 bases and 5 bases respectively, with 9 bases between them. Written as DNA, the CDR3 is TGTGCCAGCAGTGTGGGTGGGGATCAGCCCCAGCATTTT. It codes for CASSVGGDQPQHF.

This clonotype was recorded at least ten times. The chain carries TRBV20-1 and TRBJ1-5; D not resolved. Looked up from germline, CDR1 is DFQATT and CDR2 is SNEGSKA (reference sequence). V dropped 4 bases and J dropped 5 bases, with 9 bases sitting between them. The CDR3 has 12 residues. Written as DNA, the CDR3 is TGCAGTGCTATCTCCGGTTATCAGCCCCAGCATTTT. Residues: CSAISGYQPQHF.

This clonotype was counted ten times or more. CDR3 loop: CASSFLPRETQYF. The CDR3 nucleotides read TGTGCCAGCAGTTTCCTCCCTCGAGAGACCCAGTACTTC. The rearrangement links TRBV6-2 or TRBV6-3 to TRBJ2-5, with no clear D. In germline, CDR1 is MNHEY, CDR2 SVGEGT. The CDR3 contains 13 residues. V lost 4 bases, J lost 4 bases, and 10 bases lay in between.

This clonotype occurred many times. In nucleotides, the CDR3 is TGTGCCAGCAGTTACTTCACAGGGGGAGGCACTGAAGCTTTCTTT. Protein product: CASSYFTGGGTEAFF. The V gene is TRBV6-5, the J gene TRBJ1-1; 8 positions match TRBD1. V lost 1 base to trimming and J lost 4 bases; unmatched junction nucleotides: 5. CDR1 is MNHEY, CDR2 SVGAGI, per germline. The CDR3 sequence is 15 residues long.

This clonotype has a handful of counts. The V and J genes are TRBV20-1 and TRBJ1-6; possibly TRBD1 for D (5 bases). Trimming cost V 6 bases and J 10 bases, with 22 bases left between them. CDR1 is DFQATT, CDR2 SNEGSKA, per germline (reference sequence). This CDR3 is built from 15 residues. Written as DNA, the CDR3 is TGCAGTGCCATTCTCGGGGGTCGTTCTTGGTCACCCCTCCACTTT. Amino acids: CSAILGGRSWSPLHF.

The chain recombines TRBV19 with TRBJ1-2; 7 nucleotides line up with TRBD1. The germline V gene has CDR1 LNHDA and CDR2 SQIVND (reference sequence). V shed 6 bases and J 4 bases; nucleotides not matched to a gene: 5. The CDR3 has 13 amino acids. The CDR3 nucleotides read TGTGCCAGTAGCACGGGACAGCGCTATGGCTACACCTTC. Translated, it gives CASSTGQRYGYTF.

This clonotype was seen only a few times. The chain employs TRBV20-1 and TRBJ2-7; maybe TRBD2 (6 bases). The ends were cut back, 5 bases at V and 2 bases at J, with 16 bases in the middle. The CDR3 runs to 14 residues. The germline CDR1 and CDR2 sequences are DFQATT and SNEGSKA (reference sequence). The CDR3 protein is CSASGLFPTYEQYF. CDR3 coding DNA: TGCAGTGCTTCCGGACTATTTCCAACCTACGAGCAGTACTTC.

This clonotype was detected ten times or more. The chain couples TRBV6-1 to TRBJ2-1; 7 bases fit TRBD2. The germline gives CDR1 MNHNS, CDR2 SASEGT. This CDR3 comprises 18 residues. V lost 7 bases to trimming and J lost 8 bases; unmatched junction nucleotides: 23. In DNA form, the CDR3 reads TGTGCCAGCATTCCGGGTGAGGGGAAGGCGGGAGAGGGAGATGAGCAGTTCTTC. Translation gives CASIPGEGKAGEGDEQFF.

This clonotype was seen only a few times. V usage is TRBV19 and J usage is TRBJ1-1; no clear D. From germline, CDR1 is LNHDA and CDR2 SQIVND (reference sequence). V lost 1 base and J 1 base, leaving 4 bases between the germline ends. The CDR3 extends over 13 amino acids. CDR3 sequence reads: CASSIVTNTEAFF. CDR3 in DNA: TGTGCCAGTAGTATAGTCACGAACACTGAAGCTTTCTTT.